The 2 T cell receptor beta chains below all came from one sample that was sequenced in a study of TIL therapy for anti-PD-1-resistant metastatic lung cancer. Sequencing used immunoSEQ v3. Some clones are missing from TCRdb's copy, which holds only in-frame ones; the method was immunoSEQ multiplex PCR. The sample consists of about 52,000 clones, around three quarters of them appearing once. Time point given: pre-treatment sample, taken before nivolumab and TIL therapy. The material was blood, obtained at baseline. The receptors were sampled from a woman aged 30-79 years with non-small cell lung cancer.

This clone appeared a single time. V is TRBV4-1 and J is TRBJ2-1, with 10 bases that match TRBD2. V was clipped by 0 bases and J by 4 bases; unmatched bases: 6. The CDR3 is made up of 17 amino acids. In germline, CDR1 is MGHRA, CDR2 YSYEKL. The CDR3 loop is CASSQDRGTSAYNEQFF. The CDR3 DNA follows: TGCGCCAGCAGCCAAGATCGGGGGACTAGCGCTTACAATGAGCAGTTCTTC.

The V and J genes are TRBV2 and TRBJ2-7, with D unclear. Trimming left V 2 bases short and J 3 bases short, with 8 bases between. Looked up from germline, CDR1 is SNHLY and CDR2 is FYNNEI. This CDR3 has 13 amino acids. CDR3 DNA sequence: TGTGCCAGCAGTGAATCTGGCCGCTACGAGCAGTACTTC. Residues: CASSESGRYEQYF. The whole variable domain, remainder taken from reference TRBV2 and TRBJ2-7, is EPEVTQTPSHQVTQMGQEVILRCVPISNHLYFYWYRQILGQKVEFLVSFYNNEISEKSEIFDDQFSVERPDGSNFTLKIRSTKLEDSAMYFCASSESGRYEQYFGPGTRLTVT.